This TCR beta chain was documented in a study of cytomegalovirus exposure and HLA in healthy donors. As for the study in general: The 95 to 150 validation repertoires used a platform that matched the one used for the approximately 610 first-cohort repertoires, as a later analysis reported. Study-wide results and caveats: Researchers counted roughly 150 TCR beta chains as cytomegalovirus-associated. Published work reported that the classifier diagnosed cytomegalovirus status with high specificity and sensitivity. Three CMV-associated chains were confirmed in vitro to be specific for CMV antigens.

Regarding this clone: What it recognizes is unknown.

The protocol was immunoSEQ multiplex PCR, while the TCRdb copy is restricted to in-frame clones and leaves out a portion. The top ten clones hold roughly 7% of a sample with 150,000 to 200,000 clones, about four fifths of them seen once. Sequenced: PBMCs. The TCR originated in a man between 18 and 35 years old in good health and CMV-seropositive.

This chain's CDR3 is CASSLPGQAFF. The DNA for the CDR3 is TGTGCCAGCAGCCTTCCGGGTCAAGCTTTCTTT. The chain couples TRBV7-2 to TRBJ1-1; D is uncertain. CDR3 length equals 11 residues. V dropped 5 bases and J dropped 9 bases, with 10 bases sitting between them. In germline, CDR1 is SGHTA, CDR2 FQGNSA.